A selection of T cell receptor beta chains follows, all from one sample in a study of T cell repertoires in cytomegalovirus infection. Their target antigens are unknown. MiXCR, run by TCRdb on the reads, gives a single entry per CDR3 protein. The sample has roughly 340,000 distinct CDR3 sequences; about 28% are singletons. Sequencing was performed on cultured PBMCs, taken from culture after CMV antigen stimulation. The source is a human donor in good health (CMV status not recorded). Some clones in this sample may be carry-over from other donors' samples. Each CDR3 is given with its conserved first and last residue. D genes are given only for firm matches. Clone sizes are given selectively: once, few, many, or a class where the clone is expanded.

clone_size d_call j_call v_call cdr3_aa cdr3_nt
few TRBD2 TRBJ2-5 TRBV12-3/TRBV12-4 CASSSLMPSGKETQYF TGTGCCAGCAGTTCCCTCATGCCTAGCGGGAAAGAGACCCAGTACTTC
few . TRBJ2-7 TRBV27 CASSYLGHEQYF TGTGCCAGCAGTTACCTCGGCCACGAGCAGTACTTC
. . TRBJ2-6 TRBV4-1 CASSLLRGANVLTF TGCGCCAGCAGCCTCCTAAGGGGGGCCAACGTCCTGACTTTC
. TRBD1 TRBJ2-3 TRBV20-1 CSATPGTGTDTQYF TGCAGTGCTACGCCAGGGACAGGCACAGATACGCAGTATTTT
many . TRBJ1-6 TRBV7-6 CASSFPGSNSPLHF TGTGCCAGCAGCTTCCCCGGGTCCAACTCACCCCTCCACTTT
. TRBD1 TRBJ1-1 TRBV6-6 CATKGQVATEAFF TGTGCCACCAAGGGACAGGTCGCCACTGAAGCTTTCTTT
. . TRBJ2-7 TRBV6-1 CASSVGAYEQYF TGTGCCAGCAGTGTAGGGGCGTACGAGCAGTACTTC
few . TRBJ1-5 TRBV19 CASSIKGRNSNQPQHF TGTGCCAGTAGTATTAAGGGGAGGAATAGCAATCAGCCCCAGCATTTT
few . TRBJ2-7 TRBV2 CASSEATGPYEQYF TGTGCCAGCAGTGAAGCCACTGGACCCTACGAGCAGTACTTC
few . TRBJ1-1 TRBV7-8 CASSWDRRGTEAFF TGTGCCAGCAGCTGGGACCGAAGGGGGACTGAAGCTTTCTTT
. TRBD1 TRBJ2-7 TRBV28 CATQSGTGFYEQYF TGTGCCACCCAGTCCGGGACAGGGTTCTACGAGCAGTACTTC
. . TRBJ2-1 TRBV11-2 CASTGGKYRSYNEQFF TGTGCCAGCACCGGGGGAAAGTACCGCTCCTACAATGAGCAGTTCTTC
. . TRBJ2-7 TRBV29-1 CSGVSDLAYEQYF TGCAGCGGGGTTTCGGACTTAGCCTACGAGCAGTACTTC
. . TRBJ1-1 TRBV19 CASSIPGLNTEAFF TGTGCCAGTAGTATCCCGGGACTGAACACTGAAGCTTTCTTT
few . TRBJ1-3 TRBV7-2 CASSLPDFSGNTIYF TGTGCCAGCAGCTTACCGGACTTCTCTGGAAACACCATATATTTT
few . TRBJ2-3 TRBV7-2 CASSLRGDTSTDTQYF TGTGCCAGCAGCTTAAGGGGAGATACTAGCACAGATACGCAGTATTTT
. TRBD2 TRBJ2-1 TRBV11-2 CASSLDPGRGNEQFF TGTGCCAGCAGCTTAGATCCCGGGAGGGGTAATGAGCAGTTCTTC
. . TRBJ2-7 TRBV2 CASSGRIYEQYF TGTGCCAGCAGTGGCCGAATCTACGAGCAGTACTTC
many . TRBJ1-6 TRBV7-2 CASSFTVANSPLHF TGTGCCAGCAGCTTTACAGTAGCCAATTCACCCCTCCACTTT
many TRBD1 TRBJ1-2 TRBV7-8 CASSLDRGSGYTF TGTGCCAGCAGCTTGGACAGGGGATCTGGCTACACCTTC
many . TRBJ1-1 TRBV7-9 CASSPDPAGARTEAFF TGTGCCAGCAGCCCCGACCCTGCAGGGGCGAGGACTGAAGCTTTCTTT
many . TRBJ2-5 TRBV7-8 CASSFGPGLAEEYF .
. . TRBJ2-1 TRBV7-3 CATNSGRRGNEQFF TGTGCCACCAATAGCGGCCGGCGGGGTAATGAGCAGTTCTTC
few . TRBJ1-2 TRBV6-1 CASAAGEGYTF TGTGCCAGCGCGGCAGGGGAAGGCTACACCTTC
few . TRBJ1-5 TRBV12-3/TRBV12-4 CASSLSVRDNQPQHF TGTGCCAGCAGTTTATCCGTCAGGGACAATCAGCCCCAGCATTTT
many TRBD1 TRBJ1-3 TRBV7-9 CASSPGGRGRTGNTIYF TGTGCCAGCAGCCCTGGGGGCAGGGGGCGGACTGGAAACACCATATATTTT
. . TRBJ1-6 TRBV27 CASSLLQNNSPLHF TGTGCCAGCAGTTTATTACAGAATAATTCACCCCTCCACTTT
. . TRBJ2-2 TRBV9 CASSAAGTNTGELFF TGTGCCAGCAGCGCTGCCGGGACTAACACCGGGGAGCTGTTTTTT
. . TRBJ1-1 TRBV20-1 CSAPEGPIQTEAFF TGCAGTGCCCCCGAGGGGCCAATACAGACTGAAGCTTTCTTT
. TRBD2 TRBJ2-1 TRBV24-1 CATSGSGGAYNEQFF TGTGCCACCAGTGGGAGCGGGGGGGCCTACAATGAGCAGTTCTTC
. TRBD1 TRBJ2-5 TRBV20-1 CSSQESGQGRETQYF TGCAGTTCACAAGAGAGCGGACAGGGACGAGAGACCCAGTACTTC
. TRBD2 TRBJ2-2 TRBV20-1 CSASSSGSGSGELFF TGCAGTGCTAGTTCTAGCGGGAGTGGCTCCGGGGAGCTGTTTTTT
. . TRBJ2-2 TRBV12-3/TRBV12-4 CASSLGSLLHTGELFF TGTGCCAGCAGTTTGGGGTCGCTCCTCCACACCGGGGAGCTGTTTTTT
few TRBD1 TRBJ2-2 TRBV7-3 CASSPDRDRVVGELFF TGTGCCAGCAGCCCGGACCGGGACAGGGTGGTCGGGGAGCTGTTTTTT
few TRBD2 TRBJ2-1 TRBV7-9 CASSLEGIVASGRWNEQFF TGTGCCAGCAGCTTAGAGGGGATAGTAGCCAGCGGGAGGTGGAATGAGCAGTTCTTC
few . TRBJ2-2 TRBV7-9 CASSSAGNTGELFF TGTGCCAGCAGCTCTGCGGGGAACACCGGGGAGCTGTTTTTT
few . TRBJ2-3 TRBV12-5 CASGSSGPSTDTQYF TGTGCTAGTGGTTCAAGCGGCCCTAGCACAGATACGCAGTATTTT
few . TRBJ2-7 TRBV27 CASINRVRGEQYF TGTGCCAGCATTAACCGGGTGAGGGGCGAGCAGTACTTC
few . TRBJ1-1 TRBV6-6 CASRRQNTEAFF TGTGCCAGCAGGAGGCAAAACACTGAAGCTTTCTTT
many . TRBJ2-7 TRBV7-2 CASSLAGTASYEQYF TGTGCCAGCAGCCTCGCCGGGACGGCCTCCTACGAGCAGTACTTC
. TRBD1 TRBJ2-7 TRBV6-1 CASKTLGTDSSYEQYF TGTGCCAGCAAGACTCTCGGGACAGATAGCTCCTACGAGCAGTACTTC